This TCR beta chain was obtained from a study of T cells in Graves' hyperthyroidism and ophthalmopathy. This clonotype was found a few times. The length of the CDR3 is 14 residues. Deletions cut 2 bases from V and 5 bases from J, with 15 bases between. Germline V gives CDR1 GTSNPN, CDR2 SVGIG (reference sequence). Using RNA transcripts as the source, TCR beta CDR3 regions were amplified. Primed by the HTBI set, a first-round RT-PCR was run on the TCR CDR3. Each CDR3 protein gets one entry after TCRdb re-called the multiplex PCR reads with MiXCR. The sample records around 690,000 distinct CDR3 sequences, around 16% being singletons.

This sequence originates from a man aged 50 to 59 with Graves' hyperthyroidism. The chain couples TRBV30 to TRBJ2-5; D perhaps matches TRBD2 (5 bases). The sample consisted of blood. Here the CDR3 DNA reads TGTGCCTGGAGTCCAGACGGGGTATGGGAGACCCAGTACTTC. Protein: CAWSPDGVWETQYF. Using reference TRBV30 and TRBJ2-5 for the parts outside the CDR3, the full variable domain is SQTIHQWPATLVQPVGSPLSLECTVEGTSNPNLYWYRQAAGRGLQLLFYSVGIGQISSEVPQNLSASRPQDRQFILSSKKLLLSDSGFYLCAWSPDGVWETQYFGPGTRLLVL.